What follows are 6 T cell receptor beta chains derived from one specimen sequenced in a study of a mutant IDH1 vaccine in newly diagnosed glioma. No antigen has been assigned to these receptors. TCRdb's copy holds only in-frame clones and misses some; the assay was immunoSEQ multiplex PCR. The repertoire holds some 120,000 clones, about 82% seen once, with about 5.5% in the top ten. Indicated time point: week 11, during vaccination. Each dose of the vaccine consisted of 300 ug of mutant IDH1 20-mer peptide, with topical imiquimod. Sequencing was performed on PBMCs, taken from a glioma patient whose treatment included an IDH1 peptide vaccine. The receptor source for this set is a man aged 35-49 years with glioma.

V gene TRBV28 combines with J gene TRBJ1-2; D is unclear. CDR1 and CDR2 (germline): MDHEN, SYDVKM. Trimming shortened V by 5 bases and J by 4 bases, and 11 bases separated the two germline ends. The CDR3 is made up of 13 amino acids. The CDR3 reads CASSTPVGYGYTF. In DNA, the CDR3 is TGTGCCAGCAGTACCCCCGTCGGCTATGGCTACACCTTC.

A few counts support this clone. The gene calls are TRBV4-3 and TRBJ2-5; TRBD1 aligns across 10 bases. This CDR3 contains 20 residues. V shed 0 bases and J 4 bases; nucleotides not matched to a gene: 17. From germline, CDR1 is LGHNA and CDR2 YSLEER. The CDR3 sequence is CASSQDFGAGQGWSGETQYF. The CDR3 bases are TGCGCCAGCAGCCAAGATTTTGGGGCGGGACAGGGGTGGAGTGGAGAGACCCAGTACTTC.

The V call is TRBV11-2, the J call TRBJ2-7; D might be TRBD1 (7 bases). Trimming left V 1 base short and J 1 base short, with 11 bases between. The CDR3 has 15 amino acids. Germline CDR1 is SGHAT and CDR2 is FQNNGV. CDR3 DNA sequence: TGTGCCAGCAGCTTAGCAGGGGGAGGATCCTACGAGCAGTACTTC. It specifies CASSLAGGGSYEQYF.

The V and J genes are TRBV19 and TRBJ1-2; weak D call: TRBD1 (5 bases). The germline CDR1 and CDR2 sequences are LNHDA and SQIVND (reference sequence). CDR3 length: 16 amino acids. V was cut by 0 bases and J by 2 bases, with 13 bases left in between. This CDR3 is CASSIDIDSLNYGYTF. Written as DNA, the CDR3 is TGTGCCAGTAGTATAGATATCGACAGTTTAAACTATGGCTACACCTTC.

This sequence joins TRBV19 and TRBJ1-5; no reliable D call. V was clipped by 4 bases and J by 1 base, with 2 bases between them. CDR3 length: 12 residues. Germline V gene data show CDR1 as LNHDA and CDR2 as SQIVND (reference sequence). CDR3 sequence: CASSKSNQPQHF. DNA for the CDR3: TGTGCCAGTAGTAAGAGCAATCAGCCCCAGCATTTT.

V usage is TRBV9 and J usage is TRBJ2-2; either TRBD1 or TRBD2 may supply D (5 bases each). V was cut by 0 bases and J by 7 bases, with 7 bases left in between. Germline CDR1 SGDLS, CDR2 YYNGEE. There are 13 residues in the CDR3. The CDR3 DNA is TGTGCCAGCAGCGTAGGGGGGATCGGGGAGCTGTTTTTT. Amino acids: CASSVGGIGELFF.